What follows is one T cell receptor (beta chain) and its context. Its specificity is unknown. Extracted total RNA amounted to at least 5.5 micrograms for each sample. This sample is drawn from a study of blood T cells in healthy people across ages. The study's findings and limits: Versus aged donors, long-lived donors had higher diversity and more naive CD4+ cells.

A second about 6 to 11 cycle PCR used barcoded and J-beta primers. MiXCR was run by TCRdb on the 5' RACE reads, yielding one entry per CDR3 protein. Of hundreds of thousands of distinct CDR3 sequences detected, more than 45% appear once; the ten largest clones hold 22%. This CDR3 is built from 18 residues. The V end lost 3 bases, the J end lost 0 bases, and 15 bases lay between the germline ends. Germline CDR1 is SGHTA and CDR2 is FQGTGA. This receptor was identified in a man between 25 and 39 years old in good health. The sample taken for sequencing was blood. The rearrangement links TRBV7-3 to TRBJ2-6; possibly TRBD2 for D (6 bases). In DNA form, the CDR3 reads TGTGCCAGCAGCTTGGTTGGGGGAGGCGCCTCTGGGGCCAACGTCCTGACTTTC. It translates to CASSLVGGGASGANVLTF.